This T cell receptor (beta chain) was sequenced during a study of beta chain features in type 1 diabetes. In its sample, this clone was seen a few times. Its target is not known. Investigators reverse transcribed all isolated RNA, so they sequenced expressed TCRB transcripts. Sequencing was performed with immunoSEQ multiplex PCR; in TCRdb, only in-frame clones are kept and a portion is missing. The sample has around 240,000 clones, roughly 9.6% seen once. Whole-study findings and limits: cDNA sequencing could over-represent cells with high TCR expression. Within each of all four CD4+ subsets, Type 1 diabetes patients had TCRB CDR3s that were moderately but significantly shorter.

This CDR3 contains 12 residues. Sorted CD4+ subsets: naive, central memory, regulatory, stem cell-like memory (CD45RO/CCR7/CD25/CD127/CD95/CD27 panel). The purity of all sorted populations exceeded 98%. The sample consisted of naive CD4+ T cells from blood. V gene TRBV21-1 combines with J gene TRBJ1-5; the table names TRBD1, a call not compared with the DNA. TRBV21-1 is a recognized pseudogene. The source of this sequence is a woman aged 18 to 35 in good health. The CDR3 is CASNRGNQPQHF. DNA of the CDR3: TGTGCCAGCAACAGGGGAAATCAGCCCCAGCATTTT.